The entry below gives a single T cell receptor beta chain sequence along with its context. Only in-frame clones appear in the TCRdb table, and some are missing; sequencing was by immunoSEQ multiplex PCR. The table shows just under 75,000 clones, with more than 85% occurring only once. This specimen comes from a study of control samples from healthy donors and cancer patients. CDR1 LNHDA and CDR2 SQIVND come from the germline V gene (reference sequence). CDR3 length: 14 residues. Trimming left V 7 bases short and J 5 bases short, with 15 bases between. Source material: blood. The clonotype originates from a woman between 50 and 59 years old in good health. This chain connects TRBV19 to TRBJ1-5, with D possibly matching TRBD1 (6 bases). In DNA form, the CDR3 reads TGTGCCAGTAATTACGGGGGGCCTCATCAGCCCCAGCATTTT. As protein: CASNYGGPHQPQHF.